This T cell receptor beta chain was recovered during a study of response to subunit inactivated influenza vaccine. Study-level results: The study's authors posited that every seasonal influenza vaccination enlists few new T cells.

This clonotype was recorded at least ten times. What it binds is unknown. The V end lost 5 bases, the J end lost 9 bases, and 11 bases lay between the germline ends. This CDR3 spans 12 amino acids. One entry per CDR3 protein results from TCRdb running MiXCR on the RT-PCR reads. The data show hundreds of thousands of distinct CDR3 sequences, roughly 15% seen once. The receptor was derived from a man in his fifties who received an inactivated influenza vaccine. The V and J genes are TRBV12-3 or TRBV12-4 and TRBJ2-1, with D possibly matching TRBD1 (5 bases). The sample in question was PBMCs from blood, obtained 14 days before vaccination. The CDR3 loop reads CASSLDSIEQFF. CDR3 DNA: TGTGCCAGCAGTCTTGACAGCATTGAGCAGTTCTTC.